These T cell receptor beta chains were read from a single sample in a study of blood T cell repertoires in COVID-19. Generated by immunoSEQ multiplex PCR, the TCRdb table keeps only in-frame clones and is missing some. The table records some 150,000 clones, approximately 80% of them present only once. The material sequenced was peripheral blood. These receptor sequences come from a woman aged 60 to 75 with COVID-19, enrolled during active disease. The CDR3 runs from the conserved cysteine through the conserved F or W. D genes are given only for firm matches. A clone size is listed for some rows: how often the clone was seen (once, few, many), or a class if it is expanded.

j_call | clone_size | d_call | v_call | cdr3_aa | cdr3_nt
TRBJ2-3 | - | TRBD2 | TRBV4-1 | CASSQGAGGGTDTQYF | TGCGCCAGCAGCCAAGGAGCGGGGGGAGGCACAGATACGCAGTATTTT
TRBJ1-2 | - | - | TRBV5-1 | CASSPDGNYGYTF | TGCGCCAGCAGCCCTGACGGGAACTATGGCTACACCTTC
TRBJ1-5 | - | TRBD1 | TRBV9 | CASSEGQGIYQPQHF | TGTGCCAGCAGCGAGGGACAGGGGATTTATCAGCCCCAGCATTTT
TRBJ2-1 | - | TRBD2 | TRBV7-9 | CASIPWEGNEQFF | TGTGCCAGCATCCCATGGGAGGGCAATGAGCAGTTCTTC
TRBJ2-1 | once | - | TRBV24-1 | CATSARGAGDNEQFF | TGTGCCACCAGTGCAAGGGGAGCGGGCGACAATGAGCAGTTCTTC
TRBJ1-1 | - | - | TRBV5-1 | CASSPPQGRNTEAFF | TGCGCCAGCAGCCCACCCCAGGGGCGAAACACTGAAGCTTTCTTT
TRBJ1-1 | - | TRBD1 | TRBV29-1 | CSVQDRGQYTEAFF | TGCAGCGTCCAAGACAGGGGGCAGTACACTGAAGCTTTCTTT
TRBJ2-6 | few | - | TRBV3-1/TRBV3-2 | CASSQVGQPSGANVLTF | TGTGCCAGCAGCCAAGTGGGCCAACCCTCTGGGGCCAACGTCCTGACTTTC
TRBJ1-2 | - | TRBD1 | TRBV29-1 | CSVQGQGDRVLTF | TGCAGCGTTCAAGGACAGGGCGATAGGGTGCTCACCTTC
TRBJ1-5 | many | - | TRBV30 | CAWSGGLLPNQPQHF | TGTGCCTGGAGCGGAGGACTGTTACCCAATCAGCCCCAGCATTTT
TRBJ1-6 | once | - | TRBV7-8 | CASSPGRVSTYNSPLHF | TGTGCCAGCAGCCCCGGGAGGGTCTCTACCTATAATTCACCCCTCCACTTT
TRBJ1-1 | - | - | TRBV19 | CASSNRGGEAFF | TGTGCCAGTAGTAATAGGGGGGGTGAAGCTTTCTTT
TRBJ2-1 | - | - | TRBV5-1 | CASSPRTVYNEQFF | TGCGCCAGCAGCCCTCGGACAGTCTACAATGAGCAGTTCTTC
TRBJ2-1 | - | - | TRBV7-2 | CASSFAGDEQFF | TGTGCCAGCAGCTTTGCCGGGGATGAGCAGTTCTTC
TRBJ2-2 | - | - | TRBV6-4 | CASSDVQGTGELFF | TGTGCCAGCAGTGACGTACAGGGAACCGGGGAGCTGTTTTTT
TRBJ2-1 | - | - | TRBV6-2/TRBV6-3 | CASSDQGRDEQFF | TGTGCCAGCAGTGACCAGGGGAGGGATGAGCAGTTCTTC
TRBJ2-7 | - | TRBD1 | TRBV27 | CASSYNRGEQYF | TGTGCCAGCAGTTATAACAGGGGCGAGCAGTACTTC
TRBJ2-1 | - | TRBD2 | TRBV7-9 | CASSSGTSTYNEQFF | TGTGCCAGCAGCTCCGGGACTAGCACCTACAATGAGCAGTTCTTC
TRBJ1-2 | - | TRBD1 | TRBV6-5 | CASSYPGQGHGYTF | TGTGCCAGCAGTTACCCCGGACAGGGTCATGGCTACACCTTC
TRBJ1-3 | - | TRBD1 | TRBV18 | CASSPGQVNSGNTIYF | TGTGCCAGCTCACCGGGACAGGTTAACTCTGGAAACACCATATATTTT
TRBJ1-2 | - | - | TRBV9 | CASSVAAGGARGYTF | TGTGCCAGCAGCGTAGCTGCGGGGGGGGCGCGAGGCTACACCTTC
TRBJ2-1 | - | TRBD1 | TRBV29-1 | CSVVETGYNEQFF | TGCAGCGTTGTTGAGACAGGGTACAATGAGCAGTTCTTC
TRBJ2-2 | - | TRBD2 | TRBV19 | CASTLRGGDGELFF | TGTGCCAGTACTCTCCGGGGGGGCGATGGGGAGCTGTTTTTT
TRBJ2-7 | - | - | TRBV28 | CASSLGSGGNYEQYF | TGTGCCAGCAGTTTAGGATCGGGGGGCAACTACGAGCAGTACTTC
TRBJ1-1 | - | - | TRBV18 | CASSPLGRNTEAFF | TGTGCCAGCTCACCCCTTGGGCGGAACACTGAAGCTTTCTTT
TRBJ2-3 | - | TRBD1 | TRBV24-1 | CATRRGQGTDTQYF | TGTGCCACCAGAAGGGGGCAGGGCACAGATACGCAGTATTTT
TRBJ1-3 | - | - | TRBV6-1 | CASSEALSSGNTIYF | TGTGCCAGCAGTGAAGCCCTGAGCTCTGGAAACACCATATATTTT
TRBJ2-1 | - | TRBD2 | TRBV6-2/TRBV6-3 | CASSYLLAGANEQFF | TGTGCCAGCAGTTACCTACTAGCGGGGGCCAATGAGCAGTTCTTC
TRBJ1-1 | - | - | TRBV14 | CASSQQRQVNTEAFF | TGTGCCAGCAGCCAACAGCGACAGGTGAACACTGAAGCTTTCTTT
TRBJ1-1 | - | - | TRBV29-1 | CSVGGSEAFF | TGCAGCGTTGGAGGCAGTGAAGCTTTCTTT
TRBJ2-7 | - | TRBD1 | TRBV11-2 | CASSRPGTGVTLVSYEQYF | TGTGCCAGCAGCCGCCCCGGGACAGGGGTTACTTTAGTCTCCTACGAGCAGTACTTC
TRBJ2-4 | - | - | TRBV7-9 | CASSFSSSVDIQYF | TGTGCCAGCAGCTTCTCATCATCGGTTGACATTCAGTACTTC
TRBJ1-1 | - | - | TRBV5-1 | CASFNQGAATEAFF | TGCGCCAGCTTTAACCAGGGCGCGGCCACTGAAGCTTTCTTT
TRBJ1-4 | - | TRBD1 | TRBV5-8 | CASKQGGTTNEKLFF | TGTGCCAGCAAACAGGGGGGTACAACTAATGAAAAACTGTTTTTT
TRBJ1-1 | - | - | TRBV19 | CASSMGSFTGWGTEAFF | TGTGCCAGTAGTATGGGTTCTTTCACAGGGTGGGGCACTGAAGCTTTCTTT
TRBJ2-4 | - | TRBD2 | TRBV15 | CATSRDLYGSGSGDIQYF | TGTGCCACCAGCAGAGATCTTTATGGTAGCGGGAGTGGGGACATTCAGTACTTC
TRBJ1-2 | few | TRBD1 | TRBV4-2 | CASSYGTGASF | TGTGCCAGCAGCTACGGGACAGGGGCTTCCTTC
TRBJ2-1 | - | - | TRBV18 | CASSRGNYNEQFF | TGTGCCAGCTCCCGGGGGAATTACAATGAGCAGTTCTTC
TRBJ1-2 | once | - | TRBV27 | CASSPGYGYGYTF | TGTGCCAGCAGCCCAGGGTACGGCTATGGCTACACCTTC
TRBJ2-4 | - | TRBD1 | TRBV9 | CASSVGTGFGDIQYF | TGTGCCAGCAGCGTAGGGACAGGGTTTGGGGACATTCAGTACTTC
TRBJ1-2 | - | - | TRBV3-1/TRBV3-2 | CASRQSRLSLNGYTF | TGTGCCAGCAGACAGTCTCGCTTAAGTTTAAACGGCTACACCTTC
TRBJ2-7 | - | TRBD2 | TRBV7-7 | CASSLGSQSGNNSYEQYF | TGTGCTAGCAGCTTGGGATCTCAGAGCGGGAACAACTCCTACGAGCAGTACTTC
TRBJ1-1 | - | - | TRBV11-3 | CASSPSSQPTEAFF | TGTGCCAGCAGCCCGAGTTCCCAACCCACTGAAGCTTTCTTT
TRBJ2-6 | - | - | TRBV5-1 | CASSRSSSGANVLTF | TGCGCCAGCAGTAGGAGCAGCTCTGGGGCCAACGTCCTGACTTTC
TRBJ1-3 | - | - | TRBV11-2 | CASSLDRRNTIYF | TGTGCCAGCAGCTTAGACAGAAGAAACACCATATATTTT
TRBJ2-3 | few | - | TRBV6-5 | CASAVGVGTDTQYF | TGTGCCAGTGCGGTAGGGGTAGGCACAGATACGCAGTATTTT
TRBJ2-4 | - | - | TRBV19 | CASEGGSVVGPVAKNIQYF | TGTGCCAGTGAAGGAGGGTCAGTGGTGGGCCCCGTAGCCAAAAACATTCAGTACTTC
TRBJ1-2 | - | TRBD1 | TRBV5-1 | CASSLGQGLGYTF | TGCGCCAGCAGCTTGGGACAGGGGCTTGGCTACACCTTC
TRBJ1-1 | - | - | TRBV5-1 | CASSTGTLARNTEAFF | TGCGCCAGCAGCACAGGGACACTCGCGAGGAACACTGAAGCTTTCTTT
TRBJ1-1 | - | - | TRBV9 | CASSVNQRPPKFGTEAFF | TGTGCCAGCAGCGTAAATCAGCGCCCCCCTAAGTTTGGCACTGAAGCTTTCTTT
TRBJ1-2 | - | - | TRBV5-1 | CASSLSQGNYGYTF | TGCGCCAGCAGCTTGTCCCAGGGGAACTATGGCTACACCTTC
TRBJ1-5 | - | - | TRBV4-1 | CASSQDRGQPQHF | TGCGCCAGCAGCCAAGATAGAGGACAGCCCCAGCATTTT
TRBJ2-3 | - | - | TRBV6-5 | CASSIPGARDTQYF | TGTGCCAGCAGTATACCCGGAGCCCGAGATACGCAGTATTTT
TRBJ2-1 | - | - | TRBV28 | CASSFPKGFSSYNEQFF | TGTGCCAGCAGTTTCCCAAAGGGGTTCAGCTCCTACAATGAGCAGTTCTTC
TRBJ2-7 | - | - | TRBV12-3/TRBV12-4 | CASSLKNRSRNF | TGTGCCAGCAGTTTAAAGAACAGATCTCGGAACTTC